This TCR beta chain was recorded in a study of OX40 agonist ivuxolimab in advanced cancers. The overall study: Partial responses were observed in three patients, of whom one had hepatocellular carcinoma and two had cutaneous melanoma. Study results and limitations: Some nonresponders likewise displayed low normalized T-cell clonal expansion. Expanded clones were, on average, more numerous in CD8+ T cells than in CD4+.

In regard to this clone: Its antigen is still unknown.

Germline V gives CDR1 SQVTM, CDR2 ANQGSEA. V shed 7 bases and J 2 bases; nucleotides not matched to a gene: 16. The CDR3 length is 17 residues. TCRdb's copy holds only in-frame clones and misses some; the assay was immunoSEQ multiplex PCR. The table has around 60,000 clones, roughly 90% seen once. The V gene is TRBV29-1, the J gene TRBJ1-2, with 10 bases aligning to TRBD1. This TCR was sampled from an adult with an advanced solid tumor such as melanoma, head and neck, liver or kidney cancer. The material was CD4+ or CD8+ T cells sorted from blood, obtained in a trial of the OX40 agonist ivuxolimab. For the CDR3, the DNA is TGCAGCGAAGACCCTCCCGGGACAGGGGACGGCAACTATGGCTACACCTTC. This gives the protein CSEDPPGTGDGNYGYTF.